One sample yielded the 3 T cell receptor beta chains listed below, sequenced in a study of T cells after yellow fever vaccination. TCRdb passed the 5' RACE reads through MiXCR, listing each CDR3 protein once. The sample lists some 400,000 distinct CDR3 sequences; approximately 18% were seen once. The sequenced sample was PBMCs, obtained before the yellow fever booster vaccination. Receptors originate from a man aged 18 to 35 who received the YFV17D yellow fever vaccine.

J is TRBJ2-1 and V is TRBV5-8, with a possible D match to TRBD2 (5 bases). The CDR3 has 14 amino acids. Germline loops: CDR1 SGHTS, CDR2 YDEGEE. Trimming stripped 3 bases from V and 9 bases from J, with 16 bases between. CDR3 amino acids: CASSWIGLEGEQFF. In DNA form, the CDR3 reads TGTGCCAGCAGCTGGATAGGTTTAGAGGGTGAGCAGTTCTTC.

The chain carries TRBV7-3 and TRBJ2-1; possible D gene TRBD2, 7 bases. CDR1 SGHTA and CDR2 FQGTGA come from the germline V gene. The CDR3 has 18 amino acids. V lost 1 base to trimming and J lost 0 bases, with 16 bases between them. CDR3 residues: CASSLIPGGMSSYNEQFF. CDR3 DNA sequence: TGTGCCAGCAGCTTAATTCCGGGGGGCATGAGCTCCTACAATGAGCAGTTCTTC.

This clonotype has just a few counts. This sequence joins TRBV20-1 and TRBJ1-6, with D possibly TRBD1 on 5 matching bases. The germline V gene has CDR1 DFQATT and CDR2 SNEGSKA (reference sequence). The CDR3 contains 14 residues. Trimming shortened V by 5 bases and J by 2 bases, and 10 bases separated the two germline ends. CDR3: CSARQGPYNSPLHF. The CDR3 DNA follows: TGCAGTGCTCGGCAGGGCCCCTATAATTCACCCCTCCACTTT.